Shown below are 17 T cell receptor beta chains from a single sample sequenced in a study of human T cells and chemical hapten exposure. TCRdb passed the RACE reads through MiXCR, listing each CDR3 protein once. This sample has roughly 120,000 distinct CDR3 sequences, with roughly 13% found just once. Time point described: patch test 1, 2 weeks after DPC sensitization. Treatment given: therapeutic diphenylcyclopropenone sensitization with weekly scalp DPC. The material was whole blood, obtained in connection with sensitization to the hapten diphenylcyclopropenone (DPC). The receptor set was obtained from a man aged 18 to 30 with alopecia areata. Some clones in this sample may be carry-over from other donors' samples.

This clonotype occurred a few times. This chain uses TRBV14 with TRBJ2-1, with D maybe TRBD1 (6 bases). CDR3 size: 16 residues. Trimming took off 4 bases at V and 4 bases at J, with 17 bases between the two ends. From germline, CDR1 is SGHDN and CDR2 FVKESK. CDR3 loop: CASSRIRDIRYNEQFF. CDR3 bases: TGTGCCAGCAGCCGGATCCGGGACATCCGATACAATGAGCAGTTCTTC.

This clonotype has more than one count but fewer than ten. The gene calls are TRBV29-1 and TRBJ1-4; tentatively, D is TRBD1 (5 bases). The CDR3 runs 15 residues. In germline, CDR1 is SQVTM, CDR2 ANQGSEA. V lost 1 base and J lost 3, with 12 bases in between. CDR3 sequence reads: CSVEGGRGSNEKLFF. The CDR3 DNA sequence: TGCAGCGTTGAAGGAGGCCGGGGCTCTAATGAAAAACTGTTTTTT.

V and J are TRBV2 and TRBJ2-3; D tentatively fits TRBD1 or TRBD2 (5 bases each). Between the trimmed V and J ends, which lost 6 bases and 5 bases, there was a span of 9 bases. This CDR3 contains 12 residues. Germline V gives CDR1 SNHLY, CDR2 FYNNEI. The CDR3 DNA reads TGTGCCAGCAGGGGGGACCTAGATACGCAGTATTTT. Protein: CASRGDLDTQYF.

This clonotype was picked up many times. The chain has TRBV5-5 and TRBJ2-5; D is unclear. Trimming took off 4 bases at V and 3 bases at J, with 7 bases between the two ends. CDR1 and CDR2 from the germline V gene are SGHKS and YYEKEE (reference sequence). CDR3 length equals 12 residues. CDR3 sequence (DNA): TGTGCCAGCAGCGGTACAAAAGAGACCCAGTACTTC. Amino acids: CASSGTKETQYF.

The genes are TRBV12-3 or TRBV12-4 and TRBJ2-2; 8 bases map to TRBD1. The CDR3 has 15 amino acids. The J segment lost 4 bases and the V segment lost 5 bases, leaving 6 bases of the junction unmatched. The CDR3 DNA sequence: TGTGCCAGCAGTGGAGGACAGGGATCCACCGGGGAGCTGTTTTTT. Amino acids: CASSGGQGSTGELFF.

Many counts were recorded for this clonotype. The V call is TRBV10-3, the J call TRBJ2-1; D not resolved. The V end lost 0 bases, the J end lost 0 bases, and 3 bases lay between the germline ends. CDR1 ENHRY and CDR2 SYGVKD come from the germline V gene. The CDR3 extends over 14 amino acids. CDR3 nucleotide sequence: TGTGCCATCAGTGAGTCACTCTCCTACAATGAGCAGTTCTTC. This translates into CAISESLSYNEQFF.

This clonotype was seen a handful of times. This chain joins TRBV6-2 or TRBV6-3 and TRBJ1-5; D is undetermined. The CDR3 is 13 residues long. From germline, CDR1 is MNHEY and CDR2 SVGEGT. V was trimmed by 5 bases and J by 5 bases, leaving 10 bases between them. CDR3 loop: CASSAGLHQPQHF. In DNA, the CDR3 is TGTGCCAGCAGTGCGGGTCTGCATCAGCCCCAGCATTTT.

The rearrangement links TRBV9 to TRBJ2-2; perhaps TRBD1 as D (6 bases). Germline assignment: CDR1 SGDLS and CDR2 YYNGEE. The CDR3 spans 16 residues. V was clipped by 8 bases and J by 4 bases, with 21 bases between them. In DNA, the CDR3 is TGTGCCAGTGATCCCAGGGGAAGCTCGGGCACCGGGGAGCTGTTTTTT. This gives the protein CASDPRGSSGTGELFF.

This clonotype was seen only a few times. CDR3 in amino acids: CASSLDGSGANVLTF. CDR3 DNA sequence: TGCGCCAGCAGCTTGGACGGCTCTGGGGCCAACGTCCTGACTTTC. This sequence joins TRBV5-1 and TRBJ2-6; D gene unclear. The CDR3 length is 15 residues. CDR1 is SGHRS and CDR2 is YFSETQ in the germline V gene. With 0 bases removed from V and 0 bases from J, the gap between germline ends came to 4 bases. The whole variable domain, filled in from reference TRBV5-1 and TRBJ2-6, reads KAGVTQTPRYLIKTRGQQVTLSCSPISGHRSVSWYQQTPGQGLQFLFEYFSETQRNKGNFPGRFSGRQFSNSRSEMNVSTLELGDSALYLCASSLDGSGANVLTFGAGSRLTVL.

The V gene is TRBV9, the J gene TRBJ1-2; 7 bases agree with TRBD1. The V and J ends lost 3 bases and 4 bases, in that order; junction bases with no gene match: 9. Germline values: CDR1 SGDLS, CDR2 YYNGEE. This CDR3 contains 15 residues. DNA for the CDR3: TGTGCCAGCAGCGGCCCGACAGGGTTGGCCTATGGCTACACCTTC. Translating it yields CASSGPTGLAYGYTF.

This clonotype was seen more than once but under ten times. The V call is TRBV6-1, the J call TRBJ2-7; TRBD1 is a possible D gene (5 bases). V lost 6 bases, J lost 2 bases, and 11 bases lay in between. The CDR3 is 13 amino acids. Germline V gene data show CDR1 as MNHNS and CDR2 as SASEGT. In DNA form, the CDR3 reads TGTGCCAGCAGCCAAGACAGTCCCTACGAGCAGTACGTC. Protein sequence: CASSQDSPYEQYV.

The chain carries TRBV10-3 and TRBJ2-3, with D perhaps assigned TRBD1 or TRBD2 (6 bases each). The germline V gene encodes CDR1 ENHRY and CDR2 SYGVKD. This CDR3 comprises 15 residues. V was pared by 5 bases and J by 6 bases, with 18 bases between. The CDR3 bases are TGTGCCATCAGTCCTATCACAACGGGGGCCGATACGCAGTATTTT. Translated: CAISPITTGADTQYF.

This clonotype has more than one count but fewer than ten. The CDR3 spells CASSQEGSSYNEQFF. CDR3 nucleotides: TGCGCCAGCAGCCAAGAGGGGAGCTCCTACAATGAGCAGTTCTTC. The rearrangement joins TRBV4-1 to TRBJ2-1; weak D call: TRBD2 (5 bases). Trimming took off 0 bases at V and 0 bases at J, with 6 bases between the two ends. This CDR3 is 15 amino acids long. CDR1 is MGHRA, CDR2 YSYEKL, per germline.

This clonotype was counted a few times. The chain carries TRBV7-9 and TRBJ2-7, with 10 bases that match TRBD1. Trimming cost V 1 base and J 5 bases; bases outside gene matches: 5. This CDR3 is 15 amino acids long. CDR1 and CDR2 (germline): SEHNR, FQNEAQ (reference sequence). CDR3 region: CASSLVGQGFNEQYF. CDR3 DNA sequence: TGTGCCAGCAGCTTAGTGGGACAGGGGTTCAACGAGCAGTACTTC.

The sample holds a few counts of this clonotype. The chain links TRBV18 to TRBJ2-3, with D possibly being TRBD1 (7 bases). The CDR3 runs 16 residues. Germline loops: CDR1 KGHSH, CDR2 LQKENI. The ends were cut back, 3 bases at V and 8 bases at J, with 21 bases in the middle. In DNA form, the CDR3 reads TGTGCCAGCTCACCGGTTCCGGGACAGAACGGGGGTACGCAGTATTTT. This sequence encodes CASSPVPGQNGGTQYF.

This clonotype has a count of ten or more. V and J are TRBV12-3 or TRBV12-4 and TRBJ2-5; D may match TRBD1 or TRBD2 (6 bases each). V was pared by 1 base and J by 5 bases, with 11 bases between. The CDR3 runs to 14 residues. This CDR3 is CASSLVGGEETQYF. The CDR3 coding sequence is TGTGCCAGCAGTTTAGTGGGGGGCGAGGAGACCCAGTACTTC.

The rearrangement joins TRBV6-6 to TRBJ2-4; a possible D gene is TRBD2 (5 bases). The CDR3 has 15 residues. V lost 4 bases and J lost 1, with 11 bases in between. Germline V lookup: CDR1 MNHNY, CDR2 SVGAGI (reference sequence). The CDR3 sequence: CASSSDGGAKNIQYF. The DNA of the CDR3 is TGTGCCAGCAGTTCGGATGGAGGTGCCAAAAACATTCAGTACTTC.